This T cell receptor (beta chain) came from a study of blood T cell repertoires in COVID-19. J gave up 5 bases and V 2 bases, and 6 bases lay outside the gene matches. This CDR3 region has 15 residues. Germline values: CDR1 SGHKS, CDR2 YYEKEE (reference sequence). In this sample, this clone turned up a few times. Clones were sequenced by immunoSEQ multiplex PCR, and TCRdb holds only the in-frame ones, with some missing. The sample carries around 230,000 clones, around 86% recorded once. This TCR derives from a woman in her fifties or sixties with active or convalescent COVID-19. The chain has TRBV5-5 and TRBJ2-3; 9 nucleotides agree with TRBD2. Sequenced material: peripheral blood. CDR3 sequence (DNA): TGTGCCAGCAGCTTTACGTTAGCGGGGGTAGATACGCAGTATTTT. Translated, it gives CASSFTLAGVDTQYF.